One sample yielded the 12 T cell receptor beta chains listed below, sequenced in a study of shared clonotypes between healthy human individuals. This table comes from immunoSEQ multiplex PCR, and its TCRdb copy is limited to in-frame clones, with some not included. In the table there are some 2.1 million clones, roughly 94% of which are singletons. The sequencing input was naive CD4+ T cells sorted from blood. The sample's subset: CD45RA+ positively selected. The receptors were sampled from a man younger than 30 in good health.

V and J are TRBV9 and TRBJ1-2, with 7 bases that match TRBD1. V trimming: 4 bases; J trimming: 4 bases; junction bases outside the gene matches: 10. The CDR3 is 15 amino acids. The V gene's germline CDR1 is SGDLS and CDR2 YYNGEE. This CDR3 reads CASSSRTGGSYGYTF. The CDR3 DNA reads TGTGCCAGCAGCTCCCGGACAGGCGGAAGCTATGGCTACACCTTC.

The chain carries TRBV6-5 and TRBJ2-7; either TRBD1 or TRBD2 may fit D (5 bases each). CDR3 length equals 15 residues. CDR1 is MNHEY, CDR2 SVGAGI, per germline. The V end was cut by 1 base, the J end by 5 bases, with 15 bases between. CDR3 residues: CASSYWGLGGDEQYF. Here the CDR3 DNA reads TGTGCCAGCAGTTACTGGGGGTTAGGTGGGGACGAGCAGTACTTC.

J is TRBJ1-6 and V is TRBV2; 7 positions agree with TRBD1. The CDR3 is made up of 15 amino acids. The germline CDR1 and CDR2 sequences are SNHLY and FYNNEI. Trimming cost V 6 bases and J 5 bases; bases outside gene matches: 7. CDR3 DNA sequence: TGTGCCAGCAGGGACGGGACAGCAAATAATTCACCCCTCCACTTT. Its protein is CASRDGTANNSPLHF.

In this sample, this clone turned up once. The chain couples TRBV5-6 to TRBJ1-4; D is ambiguous. Trimming cost V 0 bases and J 4 bases, with 7 bases left between them. Germline V gene lookup returns CDR1 SGHDT and CDR2 YYEEEE. The CDR3 totals 14 residues. DNA for the CDR3: TGTGCCAGCAGCTTGGGGCACTTTAATGAAAAACTGTTTTTT. This encodes CASSLGHFNEKLFF.

The V call is TRBV5-1, the J call TRBJ2-5, with 10 bases aligning to TRBD1. This CDR3 comprises 16 residues. V shed 4 bases and J 4 bases; nucleotides not matched to a gene: 10. Germline V gene sequence: CDR1 SGHRS, CDR2 YFSETQ. The CDR3 region has the DNA TGCGCCAGCAGCAACTCCGGGACAGGGGCAGGAGAGACCCAGTACTTC. It translates to CASSNSGTGAGETQYF.

This sequence joins TRBV2 and TRBJ2-2, with TRBD2 matching over 9 bases. The V gene's germline CDR1 is SNHLY and CDR2 FYNNEI. V lost 7 bases and J lost 1; bases outside the gene matches: 4. The CDR3 runs 15 residues. The CDR3 DNA is TGTGCCAGCACCGTAGCGGGGGAGAACACCGGGGAGCTGTTTTTT. Translated, it gives CASTVAGENTGELFF.

The genes are TRBV15 and TRBJ1-2; D is perhaps TRBD1 (5 bases). Germline CDR1 reads LNHNV; CDR2 reads YYDKDF (reference sequence). Trimming removed 0 bases at V and 0 bases at J, with 11 bases between. The CDR3 sequence is 16 residues long. CDR3 nucleotide sequence: TGTGCCACCAGCAGAGATGCGCAGGGCGCTAACTATGGCTACACCTTC. It encodes CATSRDAQGANYGYTF.

Concerning this clone itself: Additional DNA sequences in this sample encode the identical CDR3. The CDR3 nucleotides read TGTGCCAGCAGTTTACGGGGGGGCACAGATACGCAGTATTTT. Its protein is CASSLRGGTDTQYF. The chain is built from TRBV28 and TRBJ2-3; 7 bases match TRBD2. The CDR3 has 14 amino acids. The V gene end was trimmed by 2 bases and the J gene end by 1 base; junction bases not matched to a gene: 0. Germline V lookup: CDR1 MDHEN, CDR2 SYDVKM.

The chain has TRBV2 and TRBJ2-7; D possibly uses TRBD1 or TRBD2 (5 bases each). The CDR3 contains 15 residues. CDR1 and CDR2 (germline): SNHLY, FYNNEI. V gave up 4 bases and J gave up 5 bases, with 18 bases separating them. For the CDR3, the DNA is TGTGCCAGCAGTGCCTTACGGGACGCGGGCGACGAGCAGTACTTC. Protein sequence: CASSALRDAGDEQYF.

This chain connects TRBV7-9 to TRBJ2-5, with 9 bases fitting TRBD1. V dropped 5 bases and J dropped 3; count of bases not matched to a gene: 4. CDR3 length equals 14 residues. Germline V gene sequence: CDR1 SEHNR, CDR2 FQNEAQ (reference sequence). The CDR3 spells CASSGRTGEETQYF. The CDR3, as DNA: TGTGCCAGCAGCGGCCGGACAGGGGAAGAGACCCAGTACTTC.

The rearrangement uses TRBV9 and TRBJ1-2, with D perhaps TRBD1 (5 bases). Germline-derived CDR1 and CDR2 are SGDLS and YYNGEE. The CDR3 spans 15 residues. V shed 4 bases and J shed 4 bases, with 17 bases lying between them. The CDR3 spells CASSSRAGFGYGYTF. The CDR3 DNA reads as TGTGCCAGCAGCTCCCGGGCAGGGTTCGGCTATGGCTACACCTTC.

The CDR3 reads CASSQEAGWRGETQYF. The CDR3 DNA reads as TGCGCCAGCAGCCAAGAGGCAGGCTGGCGTGGGGAGACCCAGTACTTC. This chain connects TRBV4-3 to TRBJ2-5; no definite D call. Germline values: CDR1 LGHNA, CDR2 YSLEER. V lost 0 bases and J lost 5, with 16 bases in between. The CDR3 runs to 16 residues.